The 4 T cell receptor beta chains given below trace back to one sample, sequenced in a study of T-cell reconstitution after alpha-beta-depleted transplantation in children. Using unique molecular identifiers, the investigators prepared the TCRbeta library. Via MiXCR, TCRdb re-called the PCR reads, giving one row per CDR3 protein. The data hold about 980,000 distinct CDR3 sequences, with 25% to 35% observed a single time. The source material was PBMCs, mostly from graft donor cells, sampled 360 days after TCRalphabeta/CD19-depleted stem cell transplant. Source of these receptors: a boy in the first two years of life who had a stem cell transplant for SCID, so the T cells may come from the graft donor.

The V call is TRBV12-3 or TRBV12-4, the J call TRBJ2-5, with 9 bases that match TRBD2. The CDR3 covers 13 residues. V lost 6 bases, J lost 10 bases, and 9 bases stayed unmatched. This chain's CDR3 is CASSPAGGAVQYF. DNA of the CDR3: TGTGCCAGCAGCCCCGCGGGAGGGGCGGTCCAGTACTTC.

In its sample, this clonotype was seen many times. The chain recombines TRBV5-1 with TRBJ2-1, with 12 nucleotides matching TRBD1. Trimming took 2 bases from V and 8 from J; bases not matched to a gene: 8. From germline, CDR1 is SGHRS and CDR2 YFSETQ. This CDR3 has 16 residues. The CDR3 reads CASSFGDRGRGDEQFF. The DNA of the CDR3 is TGCGCCAGCAGCTTCGGGGACAGGGGGCGAGGGGATGAGCAGTTCTTC. Filled out from reference TRBV5-1 and TRBJ2-1, the complete variable domain reads KAGVTQTPRYLIKTRGQQVTLSCSPISGHRSVSWYQQTPGQGLQFLFEYFSETQRNKGNFPGRFSGRQFSNSRSEMNVSTLELGDSALYLCASSFGDRGRGDEQFFGPGTRLTVL.

This clonotype appeared a single time. This sequence joins TRBV5-1 and TRBJ1-1; D gene ambiguous. The CDR3 contains 13 residues. The V gene lost 4 bases and the J gene lost 4 bases, with 11 bases spanning the gap. Germline V CDR1 and CDR2: SGHRS, YFSETQ. CDR3 in amino acids: CASSNTRSTEAFF. The CDR3 region has the DNA TGCGCCAGCAGCAACACAAGGTCCACTGAAGCTTTCTTT. The full variable domain, its missing parts supplied by reference TRBV5-1 and TRBJ1-1, is KAGVTQTPRYLIKTRGQQVTLSCSPISGHRSVSWYQQTPGQGLQFLFEYFSETQRNKGNFPGRFSGRQFSNSRSEMNVSTLELGDSALYLCASSNTRSTEAFFGQGTRLTVV.

This clonotype was counted between two and nine times. The chain has TRBV7-2 and TRBJ2-1; maybe TRBD1 (7 bases). The CDR3 extends over 17 amino acids. Germline assignment: CDR1 SGHTA and CDR2 FQGNSA. V lost 5 bases, J lost 7 bases, and 24 bases lay in between. This CDR3 is CASSHFVLAPRGNEQFF. The CDR3 DNA sequence: TGTGCCAGCAGCCACTTTGTCCTAGCGCCCAGGGGGAATGAGCAGTTCTTC.